What follows is one T cell receptor beta chain and its context. What it recognizes is unknown. One end of the junction varies from germline; a read error may be responsible. Germline lookup yields CDR1 SSHAT and CDR2 FNYEAQ (reference sequence). This CDR3 has 15 amino acids. The use of genomic DNA as template underpinned the TCR beta VDJ and CDR3 profiling. TCRdb reprocessed the reads via MiXCR and lists one record per CDR3 protein. The sample yields about 190,000 distinct CDR3 sequences, 55% to 70% seen once. These data are taken from a study of CD8+CD57+ T cells in acquired aplastic anemia. About the study: Sorted CD4+ and CD8+ cells gave a mean 3.2 ug DNA, range about 0.19 to 27.4 ug. Study-wide points: Levels of CD8+ Simpson's diversity were not significantly distinct in patients versus controls. The study identified twenty-nine CD8+ CDR3 sequences shared by patients and controls.

The sequence was obtained from a human donor with severe aplastic anemia or a healthy control (not recorded which). Sequencing input: sorted CD4+, CD8+, or CD8+CD57+ T cells (not recorded which) from PBMCs. The chain combines TRBV7-7 with TRBJ2-6; TRBD1 is a possible D gene (6 bases). The CDR3 DNA reads as TGTGCTAGCAGCTCAGGGGTCGGTGGGGCCAACGTCCTGACTTTC. Translating gives CASSSGVGGANVLTF. Based on the CDR3 plus reference TRBV7-7 and TRBJ2-6, the full variable domain is GAGVSQSPRYKVTKRGQDVTLRCDPISSHATLYWYQQALGQGPEFLTYFNYEAQPDKSGLPSDRFSAERPEGSISTLTIQRTEQRDSAMYRCASSSGVGGANVLTFGAGSRLTVL.